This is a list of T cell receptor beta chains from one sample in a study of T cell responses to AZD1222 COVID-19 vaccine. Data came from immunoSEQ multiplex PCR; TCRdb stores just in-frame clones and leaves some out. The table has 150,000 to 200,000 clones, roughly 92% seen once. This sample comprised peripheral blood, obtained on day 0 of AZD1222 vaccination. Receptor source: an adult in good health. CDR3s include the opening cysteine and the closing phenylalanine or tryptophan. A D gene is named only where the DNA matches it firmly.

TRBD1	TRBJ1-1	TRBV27	CASSLDRMNTEAFF
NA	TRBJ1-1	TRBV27	CASNNFGGMDTEAFF
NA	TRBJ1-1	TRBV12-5	CASSMGSGNTEAFF
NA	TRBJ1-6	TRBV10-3	CAISGGGYPPLHF
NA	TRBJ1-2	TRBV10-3	CAIAGQNYGYTF
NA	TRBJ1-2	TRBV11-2	CASSLGGEGFGYTF
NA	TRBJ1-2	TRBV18	CASSPGFGYTF
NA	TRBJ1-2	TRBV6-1	CASSELTPGRRRANYGYTF
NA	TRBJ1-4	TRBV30	CAWNINNEKLFF
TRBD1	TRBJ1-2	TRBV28	CASSGVDRGRGYGYTF
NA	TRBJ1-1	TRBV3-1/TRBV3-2	CASSPLSNLQNTEAFF
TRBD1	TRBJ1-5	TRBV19	CASSIGGGAPIGHF
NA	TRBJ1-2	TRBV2	CASRAPYGYTF
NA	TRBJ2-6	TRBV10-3	CAISESRGKGGANVLTF
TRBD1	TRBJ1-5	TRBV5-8	CASSPGTGKDQPQHF
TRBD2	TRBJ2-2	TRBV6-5	CASKGTSGMTGELFF
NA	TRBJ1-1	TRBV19	CASSTQKNTEAFF
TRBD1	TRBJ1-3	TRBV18	CASSPGTGGYSGNTIYF
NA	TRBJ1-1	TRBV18	CASSPRGERTEAFF
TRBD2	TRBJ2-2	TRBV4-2	CASSHPGLAGGNTGELFF
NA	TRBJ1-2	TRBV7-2	CASSLTANYGYTF
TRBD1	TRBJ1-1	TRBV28	CASRGTGTENTEAFF
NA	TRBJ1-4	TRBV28	CASSGGSTNEKLFF
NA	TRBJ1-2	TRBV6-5	CASSSTGRWRGYTF
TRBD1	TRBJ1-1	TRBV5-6	CASSPRPDRYTEAFF
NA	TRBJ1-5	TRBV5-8	CASSQGQYSNQPQHF
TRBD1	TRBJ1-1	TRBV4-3	CASSQNRGWDTEAFF
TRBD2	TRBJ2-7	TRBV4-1	CASSQRTSDTSYYEQYF
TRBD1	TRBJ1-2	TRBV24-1	CATSDSIDRADGYTF
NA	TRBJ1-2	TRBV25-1	CASSGGRGYTF
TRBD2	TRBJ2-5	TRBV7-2	CASSLGGGLQETQYF
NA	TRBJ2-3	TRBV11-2	CASSLRGTQYF
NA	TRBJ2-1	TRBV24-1	CATSGGGGQFF
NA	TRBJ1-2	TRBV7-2	CASSSRGRSWGYTF
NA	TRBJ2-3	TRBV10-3	CAISRAADTQYF
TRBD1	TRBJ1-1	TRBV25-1	CASSTLTGMNTEAFF
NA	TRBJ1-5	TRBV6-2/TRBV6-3	CASSYSSGTQPQHF
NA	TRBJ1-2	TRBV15	CATSGRDGFNYGYTF
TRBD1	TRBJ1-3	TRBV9	CASSVEGATGNTIYF
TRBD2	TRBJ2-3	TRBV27	CASSNRLAGADTQYF
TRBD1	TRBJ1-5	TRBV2	CASAGTGGNQPQHF
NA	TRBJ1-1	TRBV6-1	CASSETGTEAFF
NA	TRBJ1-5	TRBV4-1	CASSQLRHNQPQHF
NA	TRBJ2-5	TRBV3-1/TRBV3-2	CASTGVGETQYF
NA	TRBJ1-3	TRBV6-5	CASTSGGSGNTIYF
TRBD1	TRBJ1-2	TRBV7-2	CASSFGTDNYGYTF
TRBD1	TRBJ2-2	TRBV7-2	CASSRQGTGELFF
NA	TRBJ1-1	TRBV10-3	CATRTTVGEAFF
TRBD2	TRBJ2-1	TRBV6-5	CASRRLAGYNEQFF
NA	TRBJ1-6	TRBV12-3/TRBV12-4	CASSLRWDSPLHF
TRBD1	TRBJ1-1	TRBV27	CASSLSGRQGLFF
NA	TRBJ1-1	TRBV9	CASSPRPILNTEAFF
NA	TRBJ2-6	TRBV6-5	CASSHSSGANVLTF
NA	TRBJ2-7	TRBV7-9	CASSFEDYEQYF
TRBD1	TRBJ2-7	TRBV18	CASSPRTGGNYEQYF